Following are 26 T cell receptor beta chains from one sample sequenced in a study of PD-1 blockade in mismatch repair-deficient tumors. The data were produced by immunoSEQ multiplex PCR, yet TCRdb's version contains in-frame clones alone and is incomplete. The table records around 50,000 clones, around 82% of them present only once. The starting material was peripheral blood, obtained 4 weeks after starting pembrolizumab. Every receptor here comes from an adult with mismatch repair-deficient cancer.

This rearrangement joins TRBV18 to TRBJ1-5; 9 nucleotides agree with TRBD1. Germline loops: CDR1 KGHSH, CDR2 LQKENI. V lost 3 bases and J lost 4; bases outside the gene matches: 1. The CDR3 covers 14 residues. The CDR3 protein is CASSPGQGNQPQHF. The CDR3 DNA reads as TGTGCCAGCTCACCGGGACAGGGTAATCAGCCCCAGCATTTT.

In DNA, the CDR3 is TGTGCCAGCAGCGGTAAGGGGGGCGAATATGGCTACACCTTC. Its translation: CASSGKGGEYGYTF. The gene calls are TRBV5-4 and TRBJ1-2, with D maybe TRBD1 (6 bases). This CDR3 has 14 amino acids. V was trimmed by 4 bases and J by 5 bases, leaving 15 bases between them. Germline CDR1 SGHNT, CDR2 YYREEE (reference sequence).

This chain connects TRBV19 to TRBJ2-1; no firm D call. V was pared by 4 bases and J by 7 bases, with 5 bases between. The CDR3 is made up of 11 amino acids. Germline V lookup: CDR1 LNHDA, CDR2 SQIVND (reference sequence). This CDR3 reads CASSRGNEQFF. For the CDR3, the DNA is TGTGCCAGTAGTAGGGGAAATGAGCAGTTCTTC.

V is TRBV15 and J is TRBJ2-5; 9 bases map to TRBD2. The germline V gene encodes CDR1 LNHNV and CDR2 YYDKDF (reference sequence). V lost 0 bases to trimming and J lost 5 bases; unmatched junction nucleotides: 7. This CDR3 comprises 16 residues. The CDR3 reads CATSRDTSGRQETQYF. Written as DNA, the CDR3 is TGTGCCACCAGCAGAGATACGAGCGGGAGGCAGGAGACCCAGTACTTC.

The chain carries TRBV12-5 and TRBJ1-1, with a tentative D call TRBD1 (5 bases). This CDR3 region has 18 residues. Germline lookup yields CDR1 LGHNT and CDR2 FRNRAP. V gave up 0 bases and J gave up 0 bases, with 17 bases separating them. Written as DNA, the CDR3 is TGTGCTAGTGGTTTGGTACGGTGGGGGGAGGTATTGAACACTGAAGCTTTCTTT. Translated, it gives CASGLVRWGEVLNTEAFF. The whole variable domain, filled in from reference TRBV12-5 and TRBJ1-1, reads DARVTQTPRHKVTEMGQEVTMRCQPILGHNTVFWYRQTMMQGLELLAYFRNRAPLDDSGMPKDRFSAEMPDATLATLKIQPSEPRDSAVYFCASGLVRWGEVLNTEAFFGQGTRLTVV.

This clone was observed a single time. One junction end does not reproduce the germline sequence, and a read error may be involved. CDR3 DNA sequence: TGTGCCACCAGCAGAGAGGTTCGGGGGGGGCTGTTTTTT. Its protein is CATSREVRGGLFF. The rearrangement uses TRBV15 and TRBJ2-2; 8 bases map to TRBD2. In germline, CDR1 is LNHNV, CDR2 YYDKDF (reference sequence). CDR3 length equals 13 residues.

This clone was seen more than once but under ten times. V and J are TRBV27 and TRBJ2-1; no reliable D call. V was cut by 0 bases and J by 6 bases, with 0 bases left in between. CDR1 MNHEY and CDR2 SMNVEV come from the germline V gene (reference sequence). The CDR3 is made up of 11 amino acids. The CDR3 protein is CASSLSNEQFF. The CDR3 DNA sequence: TGTGCCAGCAGTTTATCCAATGAGCAGTTCTTC.

This chain links TRBV5-1 with TRBJ2-3; unclear D gene. This CDR3 has 12 amino acids. The germline V and J ends were trimmed by 5 bases and 2 bases, with 6 bases remaining between them. The V gene's germline CDR1 is SGHRS and CDR2 YFSETQ. The CDR3 is CASRDLTDTQYF. In nucleotides, the CDR3 is TGCGCCAGCAGGGACCTCACAGATACGCAGTATTTT. Supplemented by reference TRBV5-1 and TRBJ2-3, the full variable domain reads KAGVTQTPRYLIKTRGQQVTLSCSPISGHRSVSWYQQTPGQGLQFLFEYFSETQRNKGNFPGRFSGRQFSNSRSEMNVSTLELGDSALYLCASRDLTDTQYFGPGTRLTVL.

CDR3 sequence (DNA): TGTGCCAGCAGTTACGACGGCTCTGGAAACACCATATATTTT. Its translation is CASSYDGSGNTIYF. The V and J genes are TRBV6-6 and TRBJ1-3, with D unresolved. With 2 bases removed from V and 0 bases from J, the gap between germline ends came to 5 bases. This CDR3 comprises 14 residues. Germline V gene lookup returns CDR1 MNHNY and CDR2 SVGAGI (reference sequence).

The rearrangement uses TRBV14 and TRBJ1-3; D gene unclear. The V and J ends lost 1 base and 0 bases respectively, with 13 bases between them. The CDR3 runs to 17 residues. Germline loops: CDR1 SGHDN, CDR2 FVKESK. CDR3: CASSQGVAANSGNTIYF. In nucleotides, the CDR3 is TGTGCCAGCAGCCAAGGGGTCGCGGCTAACTCTGGAAACACCATATATTTT.

The chain combines TRBV9 with TRBJ1-3; D not resolved. Germline-derived CDR1 and CDR2 are SGDLS and YYNGEE. V was clipped by 3 bases and J by 1 base, with 8 bases between them. The CDR3 totals 14 residues. The CDR3 loop is CASSGLSSGNTIYF. CDR3 bases: TGTGCCAGCAGCGGCCTGAGTTCTGGAAACACCATATATTTT.

The CDR3 here is CASSVGNVNTEAFF. CDR3 coding DNA: TGTGCCAGCAGCGTAGGTAACGTGAACACTGAAGCTTTCTTT. The chain couples TRBV9 to TRBJ1-1; no clear D. V lost 0 bases and J 0 bases, leaving 6 bases between the germline ends. The CDR3 runs to 14 residues. Germline values: CDR1 SGDLS, CDR2 YYNGEE.

This chain joins TRBV6-5 and TRBJ2-7, with TRBD1 identical over 10 bases. The J segment lost 4 bases and the V segment lost 4 bases, leaving 4 bases of the junction unmatched. Germline loops: CDR1 MNHEY, CDR2 SVGAGI. The CDR3 sequence is 14 residues long. Written as DNA, the CDR3 is TGTGCCAGCAGTTCGGACAGGGGGGGGTACGAGCAGTACTTC. It codes for CASSSDRGGYEQYF.

CDR3 DNA: TGTGCCAGCACTACTACACCGGGATCAAGGGATGGCGAGCAGTACTTC. Translating gives CASTTTPGSRDGEQYF. The chain carries TRBV27 and TRBJ2-7; D may be TRBD2 (5 bases). Germline V CDR1 and CDR2: MNHEY, SMNVEV (reference sequence). V lost 7 bases, J lost 6 bases, and 25 bases lay in between. The CDR3 runs 16 residues.

This chain joins TRBV7-3 and TRBJ2-7; 12 nucleotides match TRBD2. CDR1 SGHTA and CDR2 FQGTGA come from the germline V gene. The CDR3 loop spans 15 amino acids. V lost 2 bases and J lost 2; bases outside the gene matches: 1. CDR3 in DNA: TGTGCCAGCAGCTTAGGACTAGCGGGAACCTACGAGCAGTACTTC. Protein sequence: CASSLGLAGTYEQYF.

The V gene is TRBV18, the J gene TRBJ2-1, with D hard to call. V lost 0 bases, J lost 6 bases, and 9 bases lay in between. Per the germline V gene, CDR1 is KGHSH and CDR2 is LQKENI. This CDR3 is 14 amino acids long. The CDR3 DNA reads as TGTGCCAGCTCACCACCGGGCCAGCGCAATGAGCAGTTCTTC. Its protein is CASSPPGQRNEQFF.

The table lists this clone with a count of one. The chain joins TRBV7-3 to TRBJ2-4; D might be TRBD1 or TRBD2, each matching 5 bases. Looked up from germline, CDR1 is SGHTA and CDR2 is FQGTGA. V lost 1 base, J lost 5 bases, and 12 bases lay in between. There are 15 residues in the CDR3. The CDR3 DNA reads TGTGCCAGCAGCTTAATTGGGGGAACCGAAAACATTCAGTACTTC. Translating gives CASSLIGGTENIQYF.

The chain links TRBV19 to TRBJ2-7; 7 bases are a match to TRBD1. CDR1 and CDR2 from the germline V gene are LNHDA and SQIVND (reference sequence). This CDR3 region has 14 residues. V trimming: 5 bases; J trimming: 4 bases; junction bases outside the gene matches: 8. CDR3 DNA sequence: TGTGCCAGTAGTGCACCGGGACAGCGATACGAGCAGTACTTC. Amino acids: CASSAPGQRYEQYF.

The chain recombines TRBV30 with TRBJ1-2; 7 bases fit TRBD1. This CDR3 comprises 13 residues. The V segment lost 4 bases and the J segment 6 bases; nucleotides outside the gene matches: 8. Germline assignment: CDR1 GTSNPN and CDR2 SVGIG (reference sequence). This CDR3 is CAWTTQGLNGYTF. CDR3 bases: TGTGCCTGGACGACACAGGGGTTAAATGGCTACACCTTC.

The V call is TRBV5-1, the J call TRBJ1-1; no clear D gene. Trimming cost V 0 bases and J 5 bases, with 5 bases left between them. This CDR3 is 12 amino acids long. CDR1 and CDR2 (germline): SGHRS, YFSETQ. CDR3 coding DNA: TGCGCCAGCAGCTTGGTCAGAACTGAAGCTTTCTTT. Translating it yields CASSLVRTEAFF.

CDR3 nucleotides: TGTGCCAGCAGTCCCGGGACAGGAATCAGGCATACGCAGTATTTT. Translating it yields CASSPGTGIRHTQYF. The chain combines TRBV27 with TRBJ2-3; TRBD1 aligns across 8 bases. V was clipped by 5 bases and J by 7 bases; unmatched bases: 11. Per the germline V gene, CDR1 is MNHEY and CDR2 is SMNVEV (reference sequence). The CDR3 contains 15 residues.

This clone was seen a few times. V gene TRBV2 combines with J gene TRBJ2-7; 8 bases fit TRBD2. CDR3 length equals 14 residues. Germline V gives CDR1 SNHLY, CDR2 FYNNEI. J was trimmed by 4 bases and V by 4 bases; bases with no gene match: 6. The CDR3 DNA sequence: TGTGCCAGCAGTGTGGAGCGGGAGTCGTACGAGCAGTACTTC. The encoded protein is CASSVERESYEQYF.

This sequence joins TRBV6-6 and TRBJ2-3; no definite D call. The V end was cut by 2 bases, the J end by 2 bases, with 5 bases between. The CDR3 loop spans 13 amino acids. Per germline, CDR1 MNHNY and CDR2 SVGAGI (reference sequence). This CDR3 reads CASSYAVTDTQYF. The CDR3 DNA reads TGTGCCAGCAGTTACGCGGTCACAGATACGCAGTATTTT.

The chain is built from TRBV6-5 and TRBJ2-1; 11 bases are shared with TRBD2. CDR3 size: 16 residues. The V segment lost 4 bases and the J segment 6 bases; nucleotides outside the gene matches: 8. The germline V gene has CDR1 MNHEY and CDR2 SVGAGI. Here the CDR3 DNA reads TGTGCCAGCAGTTCGGGACTAGCGGAGTTTGGCAATGAGCAGTTCTTC. The encoded protein is CASSSGLAEFGNEQFF.

V usage is TRBV19 and J usage is TRBJ1-1, with D possibly TRBD1 on 5 matching bases. The length of the CDR3 is 13 residues. Looked up from germline, CDR1 is LNHDA and CDR2 is SQIVND (reference sequence). Trimming left V 7 bases short and J 1 base short, with 10 bases between. The CDR3 DNA reads as TGTGCCAGTAAGGGCAGGGAGAACACTGAAGCTTTCTTT. Amino acid sequence: CASKGRENTEAFF. The full variable domain, with the rest looked up from reference TRBV19 and TRBJ1-1, is DGGITQSPKYLFRKEGQNVTLSCEQNLNHDAMYWYRQDPGQGLRLIYYSQIVNDFQKGDIAEGYSVSREKKESFPLTVTSAQKNPTAFYLCASKGRENTEAFFGQGTRLTVV.

The chain has TRBV15 and TRBJ2-1, with 9 bases that match TRBD2. Germline V lookup: CDR1 LNHNV, CDR2 YYDKDF (reference sequence). The CDR3 sequence is 15 residues long. Germline trimming cut 5 bases from V and 6 bases from J; bases unmatched to any gene: 8. This chain's CDR3 is CATSPTSGTSNEQFF. CDR3 bases: TGTGCCACCAGCCCGACTAGCGGAACGTCCAATGAGCAGTTCTTC.